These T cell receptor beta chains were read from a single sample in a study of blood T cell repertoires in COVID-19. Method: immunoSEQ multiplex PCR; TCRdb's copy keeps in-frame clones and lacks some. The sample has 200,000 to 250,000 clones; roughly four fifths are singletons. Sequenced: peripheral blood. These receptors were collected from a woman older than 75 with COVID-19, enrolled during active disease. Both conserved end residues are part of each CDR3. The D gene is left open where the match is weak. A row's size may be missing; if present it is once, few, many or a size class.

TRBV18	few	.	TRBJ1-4	TGTGCCAGCTCACCAGGGGCTGAAAAACTGTTTTTT	CASSPGAEKLFF
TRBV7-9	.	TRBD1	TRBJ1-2	TGTGCCAGCAGTCCTCAGGGGGAATACTATGGCTACACCTTC	CASSPQGEYYGYTF
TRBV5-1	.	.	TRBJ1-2	TGCGCCAGCAGCTTGGCCCCAGTTTCTCGCTATGGCTACACCTTC	CASSLAPVSRYGYTF
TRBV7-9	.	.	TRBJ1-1	TGTGCCAGCAGCCGGGACTCAGTGAACACTGAAGCTTTCTTT	CASSRDSVNTEAFF
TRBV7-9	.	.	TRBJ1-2	TGTGCCAGCAGCAAAGACAGACACTATGGCTACACCTTC	CASSKDRHYGYTF
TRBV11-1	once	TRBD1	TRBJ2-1	TGTGCCAGCAGCTTAGGGGACAGGGGCTCCTACAATGAGCAGTTCTTC	CASSLGDRGSYNEQFF
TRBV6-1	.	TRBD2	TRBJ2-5	TGTGCCAGCAGTGATCGGTCAGCGGGGCTGGGTCCAGAGACCCAGTACTTC	CASSDRSAGLGPETQYF
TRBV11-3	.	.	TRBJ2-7	TGTGCCAGCAGCATTGGGGGGGGCGGTTACGAGCAGTACTTC	CASSIGGGGYEQYF
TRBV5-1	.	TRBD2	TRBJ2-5	TGCGCCAGCACCCCCGGGACTAGCGGGGGGGCGGAGACCCAGTACTTC	CASTPGTSGGAETQYF
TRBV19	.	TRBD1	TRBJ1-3	TGTGCCAGTAGTGGACAGGGGGCTACAGGAAACACCATATATTTT	CASSGQGATGNTIYF
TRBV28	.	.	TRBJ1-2	TGTGCCAGCAGTGTAGACCTGGAGGGCTACACCTTC	CASSVDLEGYTF